This is a list of T cell receptor beta chains from one sample in a study of shared clonotypes between healthy human individuals. TCRdb keeps only in-frame clones here, not all; method: immunoSEQ multiplex PCR. The table includes about 640,000 clones, more than 70% detected once. The sample consisted of memory CD4+ T cells sorted from blood. These receptors all come from a woman in her twenties or thirties in good health. CDR3s include the opening cysteine and the closing phenylalanine or tryptophan. The D gene is left open where the match is weak. A clone size is listed for some rows: how often the clone was seen (once, few, many), or a class if it is expanded.

J	D	V	size	DNA	CDR3
TRBJ2-1	.	TRBV18	.	TGTGCCAGCTCACCACGGTCGGGTGAAGCCAGTGAGCAGTTCTTC	CASSPRSGEASEQFF
TRBJ2-3	TRBD2	TRBV6-1	.	TGTGCCAGCATGAGTAGCGGGCGCACAGATACGCAGTATTTT	CASMSSGRTDTQYF
TRBJ1-5	.	TRBV5-4	.	TGTGCCAGCAGCCCCAGCCCAAGCCAGCCCCAGCATTTT	CASSPSPSQPQHF
TRBJ2-1	TRBD2	TRBV7-8	.	TGTGCCAGCAGCTTCGGGAGGGCCTACAATGAGCAGTTCTTC	CASSFGRAYNEQFF
TRBJ2-1	TRBD2	TRBV19	.	TGTGCCAGTAGTATAGTTAGCGGGAGGGCCGGCGATGAGCAGTTCTTC	CASSIVSGRAGDEQFF
TRBJ2-5	.	TRBV4-2	few	TGTGCCAGCAGCCAAGAACTGGGGCGGGATGAGTACTTC	CASSQELGRDEYF
TRBJ2-2	TRBD1	TRBV7-7	.	TGTGCCAGCAGCTTAGGGACAGGGGGCAGCTCCGGGGAGCTGTTTTTT	CASSLGTGGSSGELFF
TRBJ2-1	.	TRBV11-2	few	TGTGCCAGCAGCCTAGCCTCCTTGGATAGCCCCTACAATGAGCAGTTCTTC	CASSLASLDSPYNEQFF
TRBJ1-1	.	TRBV15	.	TGTGCCACCAGCGGGGGGCGGAACACTGAAGCTTTCTTT	CATSGGRNTEAFF
TRBJ1-2	.	TRBV27	.	TGTGCCAGCAGTACCCATAGTGGCTATGGCTACACCTTC	CASSTHSGYGYTF
TRBJ1-5	.	TRBV7-2	.	TGTGCCAGCAGCTTAGTTCAGGGGTCAAATCAGCCCCAGCATTTT	CASSLVQGSNQPQHF
TRBJ2-3	TRBD1	TRBV5-1	.	TGCGCCAGCAGCTTTGGACAGGGAGAAGATACGCAGTATTTT	CASSFGQGEDTQYF
TRBJ2-1	.	TRBV6-5	.	TGTGCCAGCAGTTACTCGCGCGGGATCGGGGCGGGGGAGCAGTTCTTC	CASSYSRGIGAGEQFF
TRBJ2-7	TRBD2	TRBV28	.	TGTGCCAGCAGTCTCAGGACTAGCGCCCACGAGCAGTACTTC	CASSLRTSAHEQYF
TRBJ1-5	.	TRBV27	many	TGTGCCAGCAGCCCGGCCGGTCAGCCCCAGCATTTT	CASSPAGQPQHF
TRBJ1-1	.	TRBV19	.	TGTGCCAGTAGTATCAAAGGGGACACTGAAGCTTTCTTT	CASSIKGDTEAFF
TRBJ2-7	.	TRBV6-5	.	TGTGCCAGCAGGGAGCCCATATCCTACGAGCAGTACTTC	CASREPISYEQYF
TRBJ2-6	.	TRBV27	.	TGTGCCAGCTCTGCGAGAGGGGCCAACGTCCTGACTTTC	CASSARGANVLTF
TRBJ2-1	.	TRBV30	.	TGTGCCTGGAGTGGAGGCAATGAGCAGTTCTTC	CAWSGGNEQFF
TRBJ2-7	TRBD2	TRBV4-2	.	TGTGCCAGCAGCCAAGTTTCGGGCGGGAGCTCCTACGAGCAGTACTTC	CASSQVSGGSSYEQYF
TRBJ2-7	.	TRBV5-1	.	TGCGCCAGCAGCTTGGAACGCTTTCAGTATTACGAGCAGTACTTC	CASSLERFQYYEQYF
TRBJ2-7	.	TRBV25-1	.	TGTGCCAGCAGTGACCGCAACAGGGAACGAATCTACGAGCAGTACTTC	CASSDRNRERIYEQYF
TRBJ2-1	TRBD1	TRBV2	.	TGTGCCAGTGAGTCCAGAACAGGGGGTGGATCAGTGCAGTTCTTC	CASESRTGGGSVQFF
TRBJ2-3	.	TRBV4-1	.	TGCGCCAGCAGCTCCCTTGACGACACCAACACAGATACGCAGTATTTT	CASSSLDDTNTDTQYF
TRBJ2-7	TRBD2	TRBV7-2	.	TGTGCCAGCAGCTTATGGGTAGCGGGAGTATTGGACGAGCAGTACTTC	CASSLWVAGVLDEQYF
TRBJ1-4	TRBD1	TRBV19	.	TGTGCCAGTAGTCCGCAGACAGGGGAGAGTGAAAAACTGTTTTTT	CASSPQTGESEKLFF
TRBJ1-1	TRBD1	TRBV19	.	TGTGCCAGTAGTATAATCAACAGGGGGCCATACACTGAAGCTTTCTTT	CASSIINRGPYTEAFF
TRBJ2-2	.	TRBV5-1	.	TGCGCCAGCAGCCTAGGGGCGACGAGCACCGGGGAGCTGTTTTTT	CASSLGATSTGELFF
TRBJ2-6	.	TRBV5-6	few	TGTGCCAGCAGCTTGATGGGGTCTGGGGCCAACGTCCTGACTTTC	CASSLMGSGANVLTF
TRBJ2-4	.	TRBV18	.	TGTGCCAGCTCACCAACGGGCCAATCTGGGGACATTCAGTACTTC	CASSPTGQSGDIQYF
TRBJ1-1	.	TRBV27	.	TGTGCCAGCAGGTCAGGGGTGGGCACTGAAGCTTTCTTT	CASRSGVGTEAFF
TRBJ2-1	TRBD2	TRBV11-2	few	TGTGCCAGCAATGTGTTGCGGGAGAACAATGAGCAGTTCTTC	CASNVLRENNEQFF
TRBJ2-4	.	TRBV6-1	.	TGTGCCAGCAGTGAAGCGGACTATGGGGTGAGGAACATTCAGTACTTC	CASSEADYGVRNIQYF
TRBJ2-2	TRBD1	TRBV11-2	.	TGTGCCAGCAGCTCTCAGGGGGCTGCCGGGGAGCTGTTTTTT	CASSSQGAAGELFF
TRBJ2-3	.	TRBV5-1	.	TGCGCCACCTCGTTTGGCACAGATACGCAGTATTTT	CATSFGTDTQYF
TRBJ2-7	TRBD2	TRBV7-9	.	TGTGCCAGCAGTTACCAGATCGGGACTAGCGGGAGGGACGAGCAGTACTTC	CASSYQIGTSGRDEQYF
TRBJ2-5	.	TRBV19	.	TGTGCCAGTAGTATCACGGAAGAGACCCAGTACTTC	CASSITEETQYF
TRBJ2-3	TRBD2	TRBV13	few	TGTGCCAGCAGCTCTAGCGGGAGCACAGATACGCAGTATTTT	CASSSSGSTDTQYF
TRBJ1-2	.	TRBV30	.	TGTGCCTGGAGTGTAGGGGCTGGCTACACCTTC	CAWSVGAGYTF
TRBJ2-7	TRBD1	TRBV11-2	.	TGTGCCAGCAGCTTAGTGGGACAGGGGGCATACGAGCAGTACTTC	CASSLVGQGAYEQYF
TRBJ2-1	TRBD1	TRBV4-1	.	TGCGCCAGCAGCCAAGGACAGGGAGTCAGACTACCCTACAATGAGCAGTTCTTC	CASSQGQGVRLPYNEQFF
TRBJ1-1	.	TRBV28	.	TGTGCCAGCAGTTTTGGGCACACTGAAGCTTTCTTT	CASSFGHTEAFF
TRBJ2-3	TRBD1	TRBV11-2	.	TGTGCCAGCAGCTTAAACTCAGGGGGTCCAGATACGCAGTATTTT	CASSLNSGGPDTQYF
TRBJ1-1	.	TRBV6-5	.	TGTGCCAGCAGTTACTCGGCAACGATGAACACTGAAGCTTTCTTT	CASSYSATMNTEAFF
TRBJ2-1	TRBD2	TRBV28	.	TGTGCCAGCAGTTCCGGGACTAGCGCAAAAGGCCAGTTCTTC	CASSSGTSAKGQFF
TRBJ2-7	.	TRBV28	few	TGTGCCAGCAGCGTCCCTCAAAGGGCCCTGGAGCAGTACTTC	CASSVPQRALEQYF
TRBJ2-5	TRBD2	TRBV5-6	.	TGTGCCAGCAGCCTGCGGACTAGCGGGAGTAGGGAGACCCAGTACTTC	CASSLRTSGSRETQYF
TRBJ2-3	TRBD2	TRBV7-2	.	TGTGCCAGCAGCTTAGTGAAGACCCGGACTAGCGGTAGCACAGATACGCAGTATTTT	CASSLVKTRTSGSTDTQYF
TRBJ1-1	.	TRBV7-8	.	TGTGCCAGCAGCCGGGCGGCTGCTGAAGCTTTCTTT	CASSRAAAEAFF
TRBJ2-5	TRBD1	TRBV7-8	few	TGTGCCAGCAGCTTAACAGGGGGCCGACAAGAGACCCAGTACTTC	CASSLTGGRQETQYF
TRBJ1-5	.	TRBV23-1	.	TGCGCCAGCATTACAGGGACCAACAATCAGCCCCAGCATTTT	CASITGTNNQPQHF
TRBJ2-7	TRBD1	TRBV6-5	.	TGTGCCAGCAGGCTTCAGGGGGCGGCCAACTACGAGCAGTACTTC	CASRLQGAANYEQYF
TRBJ2-1	TRBD2	TRBV9	few	TGTGCCAGCAGCGTCGGACTAGCGGGCTTCCTCAACATCTACAATGAGCAGTTCTTC	CASSVGLAGFLNIYNEQFF
TRBJ2-1	.	TRBV5-1	.	TGCGCCAGCAGCCCAGGGGCTCTCTACAATGAGCAGTTCTTC	CASSPGALYNEQFF
TRBJ1-1	.	TRBV15	.	TGTGCCACCAGCAGACCCGGGCCAGGGAACACTGAAGCTTTCTTT	CATSRPGPGNTEAFF